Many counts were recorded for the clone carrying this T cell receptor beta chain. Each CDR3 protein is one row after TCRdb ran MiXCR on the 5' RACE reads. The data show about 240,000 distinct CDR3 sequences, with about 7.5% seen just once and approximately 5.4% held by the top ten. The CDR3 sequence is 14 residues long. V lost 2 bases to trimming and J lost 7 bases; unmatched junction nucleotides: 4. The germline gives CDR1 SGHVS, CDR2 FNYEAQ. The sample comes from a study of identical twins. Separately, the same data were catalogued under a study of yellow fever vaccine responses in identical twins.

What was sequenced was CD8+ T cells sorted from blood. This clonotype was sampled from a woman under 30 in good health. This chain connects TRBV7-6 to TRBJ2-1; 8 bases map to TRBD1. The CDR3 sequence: CASSLRTGINEQFF. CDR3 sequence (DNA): TGTGCCAGCAGCTTAAGGACAGGGATAAATGAGCAGTTCTTC.